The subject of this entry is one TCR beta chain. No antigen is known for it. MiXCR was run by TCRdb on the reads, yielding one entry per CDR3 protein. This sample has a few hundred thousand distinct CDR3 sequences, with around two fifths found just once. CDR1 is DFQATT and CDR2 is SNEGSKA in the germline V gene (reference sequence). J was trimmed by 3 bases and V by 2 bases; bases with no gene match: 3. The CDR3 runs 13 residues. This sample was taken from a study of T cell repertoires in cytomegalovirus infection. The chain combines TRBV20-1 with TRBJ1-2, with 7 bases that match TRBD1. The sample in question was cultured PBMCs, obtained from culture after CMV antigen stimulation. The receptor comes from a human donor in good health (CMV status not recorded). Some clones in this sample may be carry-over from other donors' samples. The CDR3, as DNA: TGCAGTGCTAGATACACAGGGGACTATGGCTACACCTTC. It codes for CSARYTGDYGYTF.